What follows are 3 T cell receptor beta chains derived from one specimen sequenced in a study of blood T cell repertoires in COVID-19. Sequenced by immunoSEQ multiplex PCR; TCRdb stores in-frame clones only, minus some. The sample lists hundreds of thousands of clones; 75% to 85% were seen once. Sequencing was done on a sample of peripheral blood. These receptor sequences come from a woman under 40 with COVID-19, enrolled during active disease.

The chain couples TRBV15 to TRBJ2-1, with 7 bases fitting TRBD1. The CDR3 is made up of 14 amino acids. Germline loops: CDR1 LNHNV, CDR2 YYDKDF (reference sequence). Losses at the gene ends were 0 bases for V and 7 bases for J; bases not matched to a gene: 3. The CDR3 protein is CATSREQGFNEQFF. CDR3 nucleotide sequence: TGTGCCACCAGCAGAGAACAGGGGTTTAATGAGCAGTTCTTC.

This clone was picked up one time. The J gene is TRBJ1-6, the V gene TRBV15, with D tentatively TRBD1 (6 bases). CDR3 length: 16 amino acids. Between the trimmed V and J ends, which lost 4 bases and 9 bases, there was a span of 19 bases. Germline-derived CDR1 and CDR2 are LNHNV and YYDKDF (reference sequence). CDR3 sequence (DNA): TGTGCCACCAGCATAGTGACAGGACCAGCCTCTTCACCCCTCCACTTT. Translating it yields CATSIVTGPASSPLHF.

J is TRBJ1-3 and V is TRBV9; no clear D gene. V lost 4 bases and J 0 bases, leaving 11 bases between the germline ends. This CDR3 region has 15 residues. Germline V gene lookup returns CDR1 SGDLS and CDR2 YYNGEE. The CDR3 nucleotides are TGTGCCAGCAGCCCCGGTGGAGGCTCTGGAAACACCATATATTTT. It is translated as CASSPGGGSGNTIYF.